Below are 27 T cell receptor beta chains sequenced from a single sample in a study of T cell responses to AZD1222 COVID-19 vaccine. The protocol was immunoSEQ multiplex PCR, while the TCRdb copy is restricted to in-frame clones and leaves out a portion. The repertoire consists of roughly 110,000 clones, with about 90% occurring once and the leading ten covering 7% to 9%. Source: peripheral blood, taken 28 days after the second AZD1222 dose. The source is an adult who received the AZD1222 COVID-19 vaccine.

This chain connects TRBV27 to TRBJ1-2; no definite D call. Germline assignment: CDR1 MNHEY and CDR2 SMNVEV (reference sequence). CDR3 size: 18 residues. Trimming stripped 1 base from V and 2 bases from J, with 20 bases between. The CDR3 DNA follows: TGTGCCAGCAGTTTATTCCCCACCGCACCTCGTGGAAACTATGGCTACACCTTC. It codes for CASSLFPTAPRGNYGYTF.

This clone turned up a few times. At one of its ends the junction is not consistent with the germline gene, which may arise from a read error. This chain joins TRBV6-5 and TRBJ2-1; no clear D gene. The germline gives CDR1 MNHEY, CDR2 SVGAGI. The CDR3 extends over 14 amino acids. The CDR3 sequence is CASSYSKAANEQFF. CDR3 nucleotides: TGTGCCAGCAGTTACTCGAAGGCCGCCAATGAACAGTTCTTC.

This rearrangement joins TRBV2 to TRBJ2-2, with D perhaps matching TRBD2 (6 bases). This CDR3 spans 15 amino acids. The V and J ends lost 7 bases and 5 bases respectively, with 17 bases between them. Germline V gene sequence: CDR1 SNHLY, CDR2 FYNNEI. The CDR3 DNA follows: TGTGCCAGCACGGAGGGACTCCGGGGGACCGGGGAGCTGTTTTTT. It yields the protein CASTEGLRGTGELFF.

This chain uses TRBV6-4 with TRBJ2-1; possible D gene TRBD1, 6 bases. This CDR3 spans 13 amino acids. V was shortened by 3 bases and J by 10 bases, with 13 bases between the two germline ends. Germline-derived CDR1 and CDR2 are MRHNA and SNTAGT. CDR3 DNA sequence: TGTGCCAGCAGTGAGCAAACAGGGCTGGAGCAGTTCTTC. This codes for CASSEQTGLEQFF.

This chain uses TRBV5-1 with TRBJ1-2, with TRBD1 as a possible D gene (6 bases). V gave up 2 bases and J gave up 4 bases, with 15 bases separating them. The CDR3 covers 15 residues. Per the germline V gene, CDR1 is SGHRS and CDR2 is YFSETQ. CDR3 region: CASSFYRETGYGYTF. In DNA, the CDR3 is TGCGCCAGCAGCTTCTACAGGGAAACCGGCTATGGCTACACCTTC.

The gene calls are TRBV4-3 and TRBJ2-3, with 9 bases that match TRBD1. V shed 3 bases and J 6 bases; nucleotides not matched to a gene: 10. This CDR3 has 16 residues. The germline gives CDR1 LGHNA, CDR2 YSLEER. The CDR3 nucleotides are TGCGCCAGCAGCCACGGAGACAGGGGGTTGCGGGATACGCAGTATTTT. It codes for CASSHGDRGLRDTQYF.

The chain combines TRBV9 with TRBJ2-7; 7 nucleotides match TRBD1. The CDR3 sequence is 14 residues long. CDR1 is SGDLS, CDR2 YYNGEE, per germline. V shed 0 bases, J shed 2 bases, and the junction held 2 bases outside the gene matches. CDR3: CASSVAQGPYEQYF. In DNA form, the CDR3 reads TGTGCCAGCAGCGTAGCACAGGGGCCCTACGAGCAGTACTTC.

V gene TRBV11-1 combines with J gene TRBJ1-3, with D possibly matching TRBD1 (6 bases). The CDR3 contains 16 residues. The V end lost 5 bases, the J end lost 0 bases, and 14 bases lay between the germline ends. Looked up from germline, CDR1 is SGHAT and CDR2 is FQDESV (reference sequence). CDR3 coding DNA: TGTGCCAGCAGCCAGGGGCAGAGATTCTCTGGAAACACCATATATTTT. Translation: CASSQGQRFSGNTIYF.

V gene TRBV19 combines with J gene TRBJ1-5, with 9 nucleotides matching TRBD1. CDR1 and CDR2 from the germline V gene are LNHDA and SQIVND (reference sequence). The V and J ends lost 5 bases and 3 bases, in that order; junction bases with no gene match: 5. This CDR3 region has 15 residues. CDR3: CASSPDRGVNQPQHF. The CDR3 region has the DNA TGTGCCAGTAGTCCGGACAGGGGTGTCAATCAGCCCCAGCATTTT.

This clone was seen only a few times. J is TRBJ2-2 and V is TRBV29-1; 7 bases are shared with TRBD1. Germline lookup yields CDR1 SQVTM and CDR2 ANQGSEA. The CDR3 is 14 residues long. J gave up 3 bases and V 7 bases, and 8 bases lay outside the gene matches. The CDR3, as DNA: TGCAGCGCCCGGACAGGAGGAGACACCGGGGAGCTGTTTTTT. Translation: CSARTGGDTGELFF.

The chain has TRBV4-1 and TRBJ1-2; D is perhaps TRBD1 (5 bases). The CDR3 sequence is 14 residues long. V was trimmed by 1 base and J by 4 bases, leaving 10 bases between them. CDR1 MGHRA and CDR2 YSYEKL come from the germline V gene. The CDR3 DNA follows: TGCGCCAGCAGCCAAGTACAGGCATTCTATGGCTACACCTTC. It is translated as CASSQVQAFYGYTF.

The chain combines TRBV5-8 with TRBJ2-5; 12 nucleotides agree with TRBD2. CDR3 size: 15 residues. With 4 bases clipped from V and 2 bases from J, the junction kept 3 bases outside the gene matches. Per the germline V gene, CDR1 is SGHTS and CDR2 is YDEGEE. The CDR3 region is CASSAGTSGQETQYF. The CDR3 DNA is TGTGCCAGCAGCGCGGGGACTAGCGGGCAAGAGACCCAGTACTTC. The complete variable domain, with remaining parts taken from reference TRBV5-8 and TRBJ2-5, reads EAGVTQSPTHLIKTRGQQATLRCSPISGHTSVYWYQQALGLGLQFLLWYDEGEERNRGNFPPRFSGRQFPNYSSELNVNALELEDSALYLCASSAGTSGQETQYFGPGTRLLVL.

This CDR3 reads CASSDQGEETQYF. The CDR3 nucleotides are TGTGCCAGCAGTGACCAGGGGGAAGAGACCCAGTACTTC. This chain joins TRBV2 and TRBJ2-5; 7 nucleotides match TRBD1. Germline-derived CDR1 and CDR2 are SNHLY and FYNNEI. J was trimmed by 3 bases and V by 3 bases; bases with no gene match: 1. The CDR3 loop spans 13 amino acids. Combining the CDR3 with reference TRBV2 and TRBJ2-5 gives the whole variable domain EPEVTQTPSHQVTQMGQEVILRCVPISNHLYFYWYRQILGQKVEFLVSFYNNEISEKSEIFDDQFSVERPDGSNFTLKIRSTKLEDSAMYFCASSDQGEETQYFGPGTRLLVL.

The chain is built from TRBV6-5 and TRBJ1-4, with D perhaps TRBD1 (5 bases). This CDR3 is 15 amino acids long. Germline CDR1 is MNHEY and CDR2 is SVGAGI. V was shortened by 0 bases and J by 8 bases, with 13 bases between the two germline ends. Here the CDR3 reads CASSYSSGRGEKLFF. Here the CDR3 DNA reads TGTGCCAGCAGTTACTCTTCCGGGAGGGGAGAAAAACTGTTTTTT.

The chain couples TRBV4-2 to TRBJ1-4; 10 bases are shared with TRBD1. The CDR3 is made up of 15 amino acids. The J segment lost 6 bases and the V segment lost 4 bases, leaving 5 bases of the junction unmatched. Germline assignment: CDR1 LGHNA and CDR2 YNFKEQ. CDR3 bases: TGTGCCAGCAGCCGCAGGGACAGGGGAGATGAAAAACTGTTTTTT. Residues: CASSRRDRGDEKLFF.

V and J are TRBV4-2 and TRBJ2-3, with D perhaps TRBD2 (7 bases). Trimming took 1 base from V and 2 from J, leaving 22 bases between them. The CDR3 is 19 residues long. CDR1 and CDR2 from the germline V gene are LGHNA and YNFKEQ. The DNA of the CDR3 is TGTGCCAGCAGCCAAGGGTCCATATACGGGGGGCCTCCCACAGATACGCAGTATTTT. This gives the protein CASSQGSIYGGPPTDTQYF.

The V call is TRBV6-6, the J call TRBJ2-5; D might be TRBD1 (5 bases). V was pared by 5 bases and J by 5 bases, with 18 bases between. The CDR3 sequence is 15 residues long. Germline V lookup: CDR1 MNHNY, CDR2 SVGAGI (reference sequence). CDR3 in DNA: TGTGCCAGCAGTCGATCGTTGGGGCCAGGGGAGACCCAGTACTTC. This translates into CASSRSLGPGETQYF.

The chain combines TRBV7-2 with TRBJ2-7; 7 bases align to TRBD2. Germline V lookup: CDR1 SGHTA, CDR2 FQGNSA. There are 15 residues in the CDR3. Unmatched junction bases numbered 9, after V lost 5 bases and J lost 2 bases. CDR3 loop: CASSLERTRTYEQYF. In DNA form, the CDR3 reads TGTGCCAGCAGCCTAGAGCGGACTAGGACCTACGAGCAGTACTTC.

V usage is TRBV2 and J usage is TRBJ2-2, with D unresolved. The germline CDR1 and CDR2 sequences are SNHLY and FYNNEI. Trimming removed 3 bases from V and 4 bases from J, with 12 bases in between. The CDR3 consists of 15 residues. The CDR3 loop reads CASSDPRRTTGELFF. The CDR3 region has the DNA TGTGCCAGCAGTGACCCGAGAAGGACCACCGGGGAGCTGTTTTTT.

This clone was seen once. The sample contains more than one DNA sequence encoding this CDR3. The rearrangement links TRBV15 to TRBJ1-5; no clear D gene. The CDR3 is 14 amino acids. V was trimmed by 0 bases and J by 4 bases, leaving 7 bases between them. Germline loops: CDR1 LNHNV, CDR2 YYDKDF (reference sequence). The CDR3: CATSREALNQPQHF. CDR3 in DNA: TGTGCCACCAGCAGAGAGGCGTTAAATCAGCCCCAGCATTTT.

The rearrangement joins TRBV21-1 to TRBJ2-5; the D segment call TRBD1 is taken from the table without a DNA check. TRBV21-1 is recorded as a pseudogene. The CDR3 contains 14 residues. CDR3 DNA: TGTGCCAGCACCGTACACAGGGGGCCGGAGACCCAGTACTTC. It specifies CASTVHRGPETQYF.

The chain employs TRBV25-1 and TRBJ2-1, with D possibly being TRBD2 (5 bases). The CDR3 has 13 amino acids. Trimming left V 3 bases short and J 9 bases short, with 12 bases between. Germline lookup yields CDR1 MGHDK and CDR2 SYGVNS. The CDR3 DNA follows: TGTGCCAGCAGTGATCGGACTGTCTCTGAGCAGTTCTTC. Protein product: CASSDRTVSEQFF. The full variable domain, rest sourced from reference TRBV25-1 and TRBJ2-1, is EADIYQTPRYLVIGTGKKITLECSQTMGHDKMYWYQQDPGMELHLIHYSYGVNSTEKGDLSSESTVSRIRTEHFPLTLESARPSHTSQYLCASSDRTVSEQFFGPGTRLTVL.

This rearrangement joins TRBV2 to TRBJ2-7; D might be TRBD1 (6 bases). Trimming left V 5 bases short and J 3 bases short, with 14 bases between. Per germline, CDR1 SNHLY and CDR2 FYNNEI. This CDR3 spans 14 amino acids. The CDR3 nucleotides read TGTGCCAGCAGTTCCCAGGGGATGAACTACGAGCAGTACTTC. It specifies CASSSQGMNYEQYF.

This clone was seen only once. The rearrangement uses TRBV3-1 (or the pseudogene TRBV3-2) and TRBJ2-2; D is unresolved. V lost 1 base and J 1 base, leaving 4 bases between the germline ends. Germline V gene lookup returns CDR1 LGHDT and CDR2 YNNKEL (reference sequence). The CDR3 has 14 amino acids. The CDR3 nucleotides read TGTGCCAGCAGCCAAGGGGGGAACACCGGGGAGCTGTTTTTT. It specifies CASSQGGNTGELFF.

The rearrangement joins TRBV7-2 to TRBJ1-5; D not resolved. V was shortened by 1 base and J by 3 bases, with 10 bases between the two germline ends. CDR1 is SGHTA, CDR2 FQGNSA, per germline. The CDR3 spans 15 residues. The CDR3 loop is CASSLGSSNNQPQHF. CDR3 DNA: TGTGCCAGCAGCTTAGGCTCGAGTAACAATCAGCCCCAGCATTTT. Variable domain in full (rest from reference TRBV7-2 and TRBJ1-5): GAGVSQSPSNKVTEKGKDVELRCDPISGHTALYWYRQSLGQGLEFLIYFQGNSAPDKSGLPSDRFSAERTGGSVSTLTIQRTQQEDSAVYLCASSLGSSNNQPQHFGDGTRLSIL.

The chain links TRBV9 to TRBJ1-2, with TRBD1 matching over 7 bases. V trimming: 7 bases; J trimming: 6 bases; junction bases outside the gene matches: 9. From germline, CDR1 is SGDLS and CDR2 YYNGEE. The CDR3 spans 13 residues. The CDR3 is CASGSGTEDGYTF. CDR3 in DNA: TGTGCCAGCGGCTCCGGGACAGAGGATGGCTACACCTTC.

This clone was recorded only once. V and J are TRBV4-3 and TRBJ2-3; 15 bases are a match to TRBD2. The CDR3 is 20 amino acids. V trimming: 3 bases; J trimming: 2 bases; junction bases outside the gene matches: 12. The germline V gene has CDR1 LGHNA and CDR2 YSLEER. CDR3 sequence reads: CASSHGLAGGPRLNTDTQYF. The CDR3, as DNA: TGCGCCAGCAGCCACGGACTAGCGGGGGGGCCGAGGTTAAACACAGATACGCAGTATTTT.